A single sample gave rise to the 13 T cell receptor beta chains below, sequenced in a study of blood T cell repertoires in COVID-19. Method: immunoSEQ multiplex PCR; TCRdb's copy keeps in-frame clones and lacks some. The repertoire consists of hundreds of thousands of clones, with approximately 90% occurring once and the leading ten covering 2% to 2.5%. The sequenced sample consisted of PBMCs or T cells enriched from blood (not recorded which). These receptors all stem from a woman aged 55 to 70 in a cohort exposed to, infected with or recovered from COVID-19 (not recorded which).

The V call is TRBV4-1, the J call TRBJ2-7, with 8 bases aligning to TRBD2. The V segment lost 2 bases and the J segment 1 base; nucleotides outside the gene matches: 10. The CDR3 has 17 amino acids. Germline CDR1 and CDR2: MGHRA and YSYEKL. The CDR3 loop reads CASSQFPGLAMSYEQYF. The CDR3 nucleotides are TGCGCCAGCAGCCAATTCCCTGGACTAGCAATGTCCTACGAGCAGTACTTC.

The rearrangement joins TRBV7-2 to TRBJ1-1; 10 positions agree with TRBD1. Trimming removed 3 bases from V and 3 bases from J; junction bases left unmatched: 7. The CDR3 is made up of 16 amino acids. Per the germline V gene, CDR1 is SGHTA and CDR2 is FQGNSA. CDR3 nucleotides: TGTGCCAGCAGCTTGGACAGGGGGAAAGGGTACACTGAAGCTTTCTTT. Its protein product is CASSLDRGKGYTEAFF.

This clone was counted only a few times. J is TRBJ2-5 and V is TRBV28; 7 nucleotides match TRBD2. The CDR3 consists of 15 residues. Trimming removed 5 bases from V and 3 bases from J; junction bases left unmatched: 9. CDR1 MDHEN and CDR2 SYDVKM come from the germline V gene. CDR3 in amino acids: CASSPSGLAEETQYF. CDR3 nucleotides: TGTGCCAGCAGTCCATCCGGGCTAGCGGAAGAGACCCAGTACTTC.

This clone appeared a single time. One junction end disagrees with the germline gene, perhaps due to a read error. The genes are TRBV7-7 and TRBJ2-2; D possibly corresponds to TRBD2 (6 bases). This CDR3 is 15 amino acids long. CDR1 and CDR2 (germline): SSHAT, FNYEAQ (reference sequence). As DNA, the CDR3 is TGTGCTAGCAGCTCCAGTAGCGGTAGCACCGGGGAGCTGTTTTTT. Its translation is CASSSSSGSTGELFF. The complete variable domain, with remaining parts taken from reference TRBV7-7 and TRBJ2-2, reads GAGVSQSPRYKVTKRGQDVTLRCDPISSHATLYWYQQALGQGPEFLTYFNYEAQPDKSGLPSDRFSAERPEGSISTLTIQRTEQRDSAMYRCASSSSSGSTGELFFGEGSRLTVL.

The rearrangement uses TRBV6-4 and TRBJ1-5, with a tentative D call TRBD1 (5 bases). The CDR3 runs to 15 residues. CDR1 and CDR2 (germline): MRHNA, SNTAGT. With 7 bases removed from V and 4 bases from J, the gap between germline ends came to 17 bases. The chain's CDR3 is CASITAGDRNQPQHF. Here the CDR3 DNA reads TGTGCCAGCATTACAGCGGGGGACCGAAATCAGCCCCAGCATTTT.

The CDR3 sequence is CASSLTSGSHEQYF. The CDR3 DNA follows: TGTGCCAGCAGTCTTACCAGCGGGAGCCACGAGCAGTACTTC. The chain has TRBV6-5 and TRBJ2-7, with 8 bases aligning to TRBD2. CDR3 length: 14 amino acids. Germline V lookup: CDR1 MNHEY, CDR2 SVGAGI. With 5 bases clipped from V and 5 bases from J, the junction kept 8 bases outside the gene matches.

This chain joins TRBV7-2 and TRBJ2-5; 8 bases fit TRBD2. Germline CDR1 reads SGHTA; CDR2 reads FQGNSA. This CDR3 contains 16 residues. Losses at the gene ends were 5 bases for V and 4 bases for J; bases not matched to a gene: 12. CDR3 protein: CASSPQRERHGETQYF. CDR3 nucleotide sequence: TGTGCCAGCAGCCCACAGCGGGAGCGTCATGGAGAGACCCAGTACTTC.

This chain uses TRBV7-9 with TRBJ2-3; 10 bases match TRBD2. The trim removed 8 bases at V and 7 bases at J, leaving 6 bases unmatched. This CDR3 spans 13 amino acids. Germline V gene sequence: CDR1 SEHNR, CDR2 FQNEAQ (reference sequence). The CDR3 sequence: CASSLAGPNTQYF. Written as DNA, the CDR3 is TGTGCCAGCTCACTAGCGGGACCTAATACGCAGTATTTT. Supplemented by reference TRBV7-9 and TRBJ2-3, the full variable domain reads DTGVSQNPRHKITKRGQNVTFRCDPISEHNRLYWYRQTLGQGPEFLTYFQNEAQLEKSRLLSDRFSAERPKGSFSTLEIQRTEQGDSAMYLCASSLAGPNTQYFGPGTRLTVL.

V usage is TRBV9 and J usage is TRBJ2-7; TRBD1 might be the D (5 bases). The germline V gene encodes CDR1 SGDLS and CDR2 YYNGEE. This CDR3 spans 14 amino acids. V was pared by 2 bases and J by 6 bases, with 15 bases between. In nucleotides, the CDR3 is TGTGCCAGCAGCGTTACGACAGAATCCCGCGAGCAGTACTTC. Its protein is CASSVTTESREQYF.

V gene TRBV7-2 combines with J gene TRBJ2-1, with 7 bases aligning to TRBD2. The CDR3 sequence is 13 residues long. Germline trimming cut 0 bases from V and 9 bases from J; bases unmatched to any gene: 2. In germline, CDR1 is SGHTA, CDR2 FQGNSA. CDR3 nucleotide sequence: TGTGCCAGCAGCTTAGCAGGGACTACTGAGCAGTTCTTC. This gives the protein CASSLAGTTEQFF.

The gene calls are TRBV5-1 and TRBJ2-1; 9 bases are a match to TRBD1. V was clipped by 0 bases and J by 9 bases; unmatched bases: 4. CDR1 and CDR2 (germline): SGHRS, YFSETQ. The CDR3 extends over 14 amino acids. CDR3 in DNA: TGCGCCAGCAGCTTGGAACAGGGGGCTTTTGAGCAGTTCTTC. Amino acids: CASSLEQGAFEQFF.

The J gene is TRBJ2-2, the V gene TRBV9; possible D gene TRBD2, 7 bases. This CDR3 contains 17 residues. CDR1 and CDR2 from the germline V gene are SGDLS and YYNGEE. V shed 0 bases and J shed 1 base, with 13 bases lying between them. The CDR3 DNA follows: TGTGCCAGCAGCGTAGGGGGGGCTAGCGGGAACACCGGGGAGCTGTTTTTT. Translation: CASSVGGASGNTGELFF.

The CDR3 DNA is TGTGCCAGCAGTGATACAGGGCGGTCTGTGCAGTTCTTC. It is translated as CASSDTGRSVQFF. The gene calls are TRBV6-4 and TRBJ2-1; D possibly corresponds to TRBD1 (6 bases). The CDR3 is 13 residues long. The V gene's germline CDR1 is MRHNA and CDR2 SNTAGT. Trimming took off 3 bases at V and 12 bases at J, with 15 bases between the two ends.